Given below is one TCR beta chain in context. The data are from a study of blood T cell repertoires in COVID-19. Study as a whole: The United States, Italy and Spain provided the acute and convalescent COVID-19 samples. The cDNA or gDNA used as material had been derived from T cells, B-cell-depleted T cells, or PBMCs.

The CDR3 consists of 15 residues. CDR1 and CDR2 (germline): SGHDT, YYEEEE. The trim removed 2 bases at V and 4 bases at J, leaving 8 bases unmatched. Authors' data handling: Counts of nucleated cells, estimated from reference gene primer amplification, were obtained. TCRdb's table, derived via immunoSEQ multiplex PCR, lists solely in-frame clones and lacks some. Clone size and V and J calls were adopted from that table, with D and trimming inferred from the DNA. The sample consists of about 240,000 clones, approximately 80% of them appearing once. The rearrangement links TRBV5-6 to TRBJ2-7, with 8 bases fitting TRBD1. The specimen was peripheral blood. The sequence derives from a woman at least 80 years old with acute or convalescent COVID-19. CDR3 sequence reads: CASSFPGQALYEQYF. As DNA, the CDR3 is TGTGCCAGCAGCTTCCCGGGACAGGCCTTATACGAGCAGTACTTC.